The clone carrying this T cell receptor beta chain was observed many times. What it binds is not known. The sample belongs to a study of beta chain features in type 1 diabetes. Study results and caveats: The naive, central memory and Treg TCRB repertoires looked more alike in patients than they did in healthy donors.

V lost 1 base and J lost 6, with 16 bases in between. The CDR3 loop spans 15 amino acids. The germline V gene has CDR1 SGHTA and CDR2 FQGNSA. The study reverse transcribed the entire isolated RNA, so it sequenced expressed TCRB transcripts. The repertoire was sequenced with immunoSEQ multiplex PCR; TCRdb's copy has only in-frame clones and lacks some. This sample has 240,000 or so clones, with about 30% found just once. The V gene is TRBV7-2, the J gene TRBJ2-7; the D gene is possibly TRBD1 (6 bases). This receptor was obtained from a man younger than 45 in good health. Sequenced input: central memory CD4+ T cells from blood. The CDR3 here is CASSLVRAGAAEQYF. CDR3 nucleotide sequence: TGTGCCAGCAGCTTAGTACGGGCAGGGGCCGCCGAGCAGTACTTC.